The 29 T cell receptor beta chains presented below share a single source sample, sequenced in a study of CD8 T cells in ankylosing spondylitis. Via MiXCR, TCRdb re-called the 5' RACE reads, giving one row per CDR3 protein. The data contain just under 350,000 distinct CDR3 sequences, roughly 14% of them singletons. Sequenced: blood, either unsorted or a sorted T cell fraction (not recorded which). These receptors originate from a male donor with ankylosing spondylitis or in good health (not recorded which).

As regards this clonotype: The junction differs from germline at one of its ends, possibly a read error. This rearrangement joins TRBV12-3 or TRBV12-4 to TRBJ1-2; D call uncertain. The CDR3 consists of 13 residues. CDR3 amino acids: CASSFRIRDGYTF. The DNA of the CDR3 is TGTGCCAGCAGTTTTCGTATCAGAGATGGTTACACCTTC.

The chain carries TRBV11-3 and TRBJ2-2; 8 bases fit TRBD1. The germline CDR1 and CDR2 sequences are SGHNT and YENEEA. V trimming: 5 bases; J trimming: 6 bases; junction bases outside the gene matches: 5. This CDR3 has 14 residues. The CDR3 region is CASSPEQGAGELFF. The CDR3 nucleotides are TGTGCCAGCAGCCCAGAACAGGGGGCCGGGGAGCTGTTTTTT.

The chain has TRBV5-5 and TRBJ2-3; D is perhaps TRBD1 (5 bases). V was clipped by 0 bases and J by 0 bases, with 8 bases between them. Germline CDR1 and CDR2: SGHKS and YYEKEE (reference sequence). The CDR3 totals 15 residues. This CDR3 reads CASSLVGPSTDTQYF. The DNA for the CDR3 is TGTGCCAGCAGCTTGGTGGGGCCCAGCACAGATACGCAGTATTTT.

The V gene is TRBV6-1, the J gene TRBJ2-7; TRBD2 might be the D (6 bases). V gave up 1 base and J gave up 0 bases, with 13 bases separating them. The CDR3 loop spans 16 amino acids. CDR1 and CDR2 (germline): MNHNS, SASEGT. The CDR3 nucleotides read TGTGCCAGCAGTGAAGGGGACTCCCCGAGCTCCTACGAGCAGTACTTC. Protein product: CASSEGDSPSSYEQYF.

This clonotype has only a few counts. The J gene is TRBJ1-2, the V gene TRBV3-1; 7 bases are shared with TRBD1. V was clipped by 2 bases and J by 7 bases; unmatched bases: 4. The CDR3 is 13 residues long. CDR1 and CDR2 from the germline V gene are LGHDT and YNNKEL (reference sequence). For the CDR3, the DNA is TGTGCCAGCAGCCAACCTGGGACAGCTGGCTACACCTTC. Translated: CASSQPGTAGYTF. Complete variable domain (other parts from reference TRBV3-1 and TRBJ1-2): DTAVSQTPKYLVTQMGNDKSIKCEQNLGHDTMYWYKQDSKKFLKIMFSYNNKELIINETVPNRFSPKSPDKAHLNLHINSLELGDSAVYFCASSQPGTAGYTFGSGTRLTVV.

This rearrangement joins TRBV5-1 to TRBJ2-3, with a weak D call TRBD1 (6 bases). Germline CDR1 and CDR2: SGHRS and YFSETQ. V was clipped by 6 bases and J by 2 bases, with 16 bases between them. The CDR3 has 15 residues. The CDR3 is CASTPDSSITDTQYF. As DNA, the CDR3 is TGCGCCAGCACCCCGGACAGTTCTATCACAGATACGCAGTATTTT.

DNA of the CDR3: TGCGCCAGCAGTGACCAGGGCCCTGTCTACGAGCAGTACTTC. It encodes CASSDQGPVYEQYF. This chain uses TRBV10-2 with TRBJ2-7; D possibly corresponds to TRBD1 (5 bases). Germline V gene sequence: CDR1 WSHSY, CDR2 SAAADI. The CDR3 length is 14 residues. V was pared by 3 bases and J by 3 bases, with 12 bases between.

This clonotype has a handful of counts. The chain links TRBV10-3 to TRBJ1-1; no clear D. The germline V gene has CDR1 ENHRY and CDR2 SYGVKD. With 6 bases removed from V and 10 bases from J, the gap between germline ends came to 12 bases. This CDR3 spans 11 amino acids. The CDR3 sequence is CAIRDSIGAFF. The CDR3 bases are TGTGCCATCAGGGATTCTATAGGAGCTTTCTTT.

This clonotype has at least ten counts. This sequence joins TRBV7-8 and TRBJ2-1; D unclear. Germline V lookup: CDR1 SGHVS, CDR2 FQNEAQ. The CDR3 sequence is 14 residues long. The ends were cut back, 1 base at V and 4 bases at J, with 8 bases in the middle. This CDR3 reads CASSLEGEYNEQFF. In nucleotides, the CDR3 is TGTGCCAGCAGCTTAGAGGGCGAATACAATGAGCAGTTCTTC.

The gene calls are TRBV7-9 and TRBJ2-2, with 8 bases aligning to TRBD1. The CDR3 contains 15 residues. The V and J ends lost 5 bases and 5 bases, in that order; junction bases with no gene match: 7. The germline gives CDR1 SEHNR, CDR2 FQNEAQ (reference sequence). DNA of the CDR3: TGTGCCAGCAGCACCCAGGGGGCGCGGACCGGGGAGCTGTTTTTT. This sequence encodes CASSTQGARTGELFF. Full variable domain (missing parts from reference TRBV7-9 and TRBJ2-2): DTGVSQNPRHKITKRGQNVTFRCDPISEHNRLYWYRQTLGQGPEFLTYFQNEAQLEKSRLLSDRFSAERPKGSFSTLEIQRTEQGDSAMYLCASSTQGARTGELFFGEGSRLTVL.

J is TRBJ1-4 and V is TRBV5-5; the D is unclear. V lost 4 bases to trimming and J lost 3 bases, with 7 bases between them. CDR1 SGHKS and CDR2 YYEKEE come from the germline V gene (reference sequence). The CDR3 is made up of 13 amino acids. The CDR3 DNA reads TGTGCCAGCAGCCTGACCGCTAATGAAAAACTGTTTTTT. Residues: CASSLTANEKLFF.

Only a few counts were recorded for this clonotype. The CDR3 sequence: CASSQSDRVSVNTEAFF. DNA for the CDR3: TGTGCCAGCAGCCAATCCGATCGAGTTTCTGTGAACACTGAAGCTTTCTTT. The V gene is TRBV3-1, the J gene TRBJ1-1, with D unresolved. Germline CDR1 reads LGHDT; CDR2 reads YNNKEL (reference sequence). Between the trimmed V and J ends, which lost 2 bases and 0 bases, there was a span of 16 bases. The CDR3 has 17 amino acids. Based on the CDR3 plus reference TRBV3-1 and TRBJ1-1, the full variable domain is DTAVSQTPKYLVTQMGNDKSIKCEQNLGHDTMYWYKQDSKKFLKIMFSYNNKELIINETVPNRFSPKSPDKAHLNLHINSLELGDSAVYFCASSQSDRVSVNTEAFFGQGTRLTVV.

The chain recombines TRBV6-2 or TRBV6-3 with TRBJ2-5; unclear D gene. This CDR3 contains 13 residues. V was pared by 5 bases and J by 8 bases, with 15 bases between. From germline, CDR1 is MNHEY and CDR2 SVGEGT. The CDR3 nucleotides read TGTGCCAGCAGTACGGGCGACTCCCGTACCCAGTACTTC. It is translated as CASSTGDSRTQYF.

The chain couples TRBV13 to TRBJ2-5; 9 nucleotides line up with TRBD2. The germline V gene has CDR1 PRHDT and CDR2 FYEKMQ (reference sequence). V shed 1 base, J shed 10 bases, and the junction held 4 bases outside the gene matches. There are 13 residues in the CDR3. The DNA of the CDR3 is TGTGCCAGCAGCTTAGATAGACTAGCGGACCAGTACTTC. Its protein product is CASSLDRLADQYF.

The chain has TRBV3-1 and TRBJ1-2; possibly TRBD1 for D (6 bases). Germline V gene sequence: CDR1 LGHDT, CDR2 YNNKEL (reference sequence). CDR3 size: 12 residues. The ends were cut back, 7 bases at V and 8 bases at J, with 14 bases in the middle. CDR3 residues: CASTGGGEGYTF. The CDR3 nucleotides are TGTGCCAGCACAGGAGGGGGGGAAGGCTACACCTTC.

The chain carries TRBV10-3 and TRBJ1-4, with TRBD1 as a possible D gene (5 bases). Germline V lookup: CDR1 ENHRY, CDR2 SYGVKD. Trimming left V 2 bases short and J 11 bases short, with 9 bases between. CDR3 length equals 12 residues. In DNA form, the CDR3 reads TGTGCCATCAGTGAGCAAGGGGAGAAACTGTTTTTT. It yields the protein CAISEQGEKLFF.

In its sample, this clonotype was seen a few times. The rearrangement uses TRBV29-1 and TRBJ2-7, with no clear D. Trimming shortened V by 4 bases and J by 4 bases, and 11 bases separated the two germline ends. CDR1 is SQVTM and CDR2 is ANQGSEA in the germline V gene. The CDR3 contains 12 residues. The CDR3 protein is CSVVTTEYEQYF. CDR3 in DNA: TGCAGCGTTGTCACCACAGAGTACGAGCAGTACTTC.

This chain connects TRBV20-1 to TRBJ2-7; no clear D gene. This CDR3 region has 14 residues. The germline gives CDR1 DFQATT, CDR2 SNEGSKA (reference sequence). The V gene lost 2 bases and the J gene lost 2 bases, with 13 bases spanning the gap. CDR3 DNA sequence: TGCAGTGCTAGAACGGCTAGATTCCCCTACGAGCAGTACTTC. The encoded protein is CSARTARFPYEQYF.

The table lists this clonotype with many counts. This rearrangement joins TRBV5-1 to TRBJ1-1, with a weak D call TRBD1 (6 bases). The CDR3 consists of 14 residues. Germline values: CDR1 SGHRS, CDR2 YFSETQ. V gave up 1 base and J gave up 1 base, with 8 bases separating them. Here the CDR3 reads CASSLSRGNTEAFF. CDR3 bases: TGCGCCAGCAGCTTGAGCAGGGGGAACACTGAAGCTTTCTTT.

Many counts were recorded for this clonotype. The chain links TRBV2 to TRBJ2-2; D remains ambiguous. V dropped 6 bases and J dropped 3 bases, with 5 bases sitting between them. The germline gives CDR1 SNHLY, CDR2 FYNNEI. This CDR3 spans 12 amino acids. The CDR3 protein is CASRADTGELFF. The CDR3 DNA reads TGTGCCAGCAGGGCGGACACCGGGGAGCTGTTTTTT.

In this sample, this clonotype turned up a few times. The chain is built from TRBV20-1 and TRBJ2-5; maybe TRBD1 (6 bases). The CDR3 spans 15 residues. V was clipped by 0 bases and J by 5 bases, with 16 bases between them. Germline CDR1 DFQATT, CDR2 SNEGSKA (reference sequence). The chain's CDR3 is CSARDDTGHRETQYF. DNA of the CDR3: TGCAGTGCTAGAGATGATACAGGGCATAGGGAGACCCAGTACTTC.

The chain uses TRBV7-8 and TRBJ2-3; D possibly corresponds to TRBD1 (5 bases). V dropped 2 bases and J dropped 2 bases, with 8 bases sitting between them. Looked up from germline, CDR1 is SGHVS and CDR2 is FQNEAQ. The CDR3 consists of 14 residues. The CDR3 protein is CASSLKTDTDTQYF. For the CDR3, the DNA is TGTGCCAGCAGCTTAAAGACAGACACAGATACGCAGTATTTT.

The chain recombines TRBV3-1 with TRBJ2-7; D gene unclear. From germline, CDR1 is LGHDT and CDR2 YNNKEL (reference sequence). The CDR3 is 15 amino acids. Trimming took off 0 bases at V and 0 bases at J, with 9 bases between the two ends. The DNA of the CDR3 is TGTGCCAGCAGCCAAGAGGTCTCACGCTCCTACGAGCAGTACTTC. Translating it yields CASSQEVSRSYEQYF.

The chain joins TRBV20-1 to TRBJ1-5; TRBD1 matches at 7 bases. CDR1 and CDR2 (germline): DFQATT, SNEGSKA (reference sequence). J gave up 3 bases and V 6 bases, and 11 bases lay outside the gene matches. The CDR3 contains 15 residues. CDR3 loop: CSAREPTGPNQPQHF. The CDR3 coding sequence is TGCAGTGCCAGGGAACCGACAGGGCCCAATCAGCCCCAGCATTTT.

This clonotype was counted ten times or more. The genes are TRBV7-9 and TRBJ2-5; no reliable D call. The V end lost 6 bases, the J end lost 9 bases, and 14 bases lay between the germline ends. CDR1 and CDR2 from the germline V gene are SEHNR and FQNEAQ (reference sequence). The CDR3 covers 12 residues. The CDR3 bases are TGTGCCAGCAGTAGGCTAGAATTGCCCCAGTACTTC. Amino acid sequence: CASSRLELPQYF.

The gene calls are TRBV20-1 and TRBJ2-7, with D perhaps TRBD2 (5 bases). Germline V gives CDR1 DFQATT, CDR2 SNEGSKA (reference sequence). The CDR3 totals 13 residues. Trimming removed 0 bases at V and 0 bases at J, with 6 bases between. The CDR3 coding sequence is TGCAGTGCTAGAGACGGACTCTCCTACGAGCAGTACTTC. Amino acids: CSARDGLSYEQYF.

This chain connects TRBV4-1 to TRBJ1-2; D unclear. This CDR3 comprises 16 residues. The V gene lost 3 bases and the J gene lost 1 base, with 15 bases spanning the gap. CDR1 and CDR2 (germline): MGHRA, YSYEKL. CDR3 residues: CASSQSEGPNNYGYTF. The CDR3 bases are TGCGCCAGCAGCCAGTCTGAAGGCCCGAATAACTATGGCTACACCTTC.

The J gene is TRBJ2-2, the V gene TRBV2; 8 bases match TRBD1. Germline V gene data show CDR1 as SNHLY and CDR2 as FYNNEI. V was pared by 8 bases and J by 4 bases, with 6 bases of the junction left unmatched. There are 14 residues in the CDR3. The CDR3 spells CASQGASGTGELFF. DNA for the CDR3: TGTGCCAGCCAGGGGGCTTCTGGCACCGGGGAGCTGTTTTTT.

This clonotype was counted between two and nine times. The genes are TRBV4-2 and TRBJ2-7, with D uncertain. CDR1 is LGHNA, CDR2 YNFKEQ, per germline. This CDR3 has 14 amino acids. Trimming removed 0 bases from V and 7 bases from J, with 13 bases in between. CDR3: CASSQDKKVLEQYF. CDR3 sequence (DNA): TGTGCCAGCAGCCAAGATAAAAAGGTTTTGGAGCAGTACTTC.